What follows are 32 T cell receptor beta chains derived from one specimen sequenced in a study of T-cell memory formation after mild COVID-19. Via MiXCR, TCRdb re-called the 5' RACE reads, giving one row per CDR3 protein. The data show about 290,000 distinct CDR3 sequences, approximately 15% seen once. Specimen: PBMCs or a T cell subset sorted from them (not recorded which). These receptor sequences come from a man aged 18-30 years who had mild COVID-19 (a few samples of this study predate the infection). Cell type and time point are not known.

V gene TRBV19 combines with J gene TRBJ2-7; 8 nucleotides line up with TRBD2. Losses at the gene ends were 5 bases for V and 3 bases for J; bases not matched to a gene: 9. Germline V gene sequence: CDR1 LNHDA, CDR2 SQIVND (reference sequence). The CDR3 runs 15 residues. For the CDR3, the DNA is TGTGCCAGTAGTTCCATTAAAGCGGGGGACTACGAGCAGTACTTC. This translates into CASSSIKAGDYEQYF. Drawing the rest from reference TRBV19 and TRBJ2-7, the complete variable domain is DGGITQSPKYLFRKEGQNVTLSCEQNLNHDAMYWYRQDPGQGLRLIYYSQIVNDFQKGDIAEGYSVSREKKESFPLTVTSAQKNPTAFYLCASSSIKAGDYEQYFGPGTRLTVT.

The chain has TRBV5-4 and TRBJ1-5; the D gene is possibly TRBD1 (5 bases). This CDR3 contains 18 residues. CDR1 is SGHNT and CDR2 is YYREEE in the germline V gene (reference sequence). The germline V and J ends were trimmed by 2 bases and 0 bases, with 18 bases remaining between them. CDR3 protein: CASSFKLGGFTSNQPQHF. For the CDR3, the DNA is TGTGCCAGCAGCTTCAAGTTGGGGGGATTCACTAGCAATCAGCCCCAGCATTTT.

This clonotype was observed a few times. The rearrangement uses TRBV6-5 and TRBJ1-1; D might be TRBD1 (6 bases). V lost 0 bases and J 3 bases, leaving 11 bases between the germline ends. The CDR3 runs 15 residues. CDR1 is MNHEY, CDR2 SVGAGI, per germline. The CDR3 is CASSYSRAGDTEAFF. CDR3 in DNA: TGTGCCAGCAGTTACTCGAGGGCAGGGGACACTGAAGCTTTCTTT.

This clonotype was seen a few times. Written as DNA, the CDR3 is TGCGCCAGCAGGGGGGGGCCCCCCACAGATACGCAGTATTTT. This codes for CASRGGPPTDTQYF. The gene calls are TRBV5-1 and TRBJ2-3; perhaps TRBD2 as D (7 bases). The CDR3 has 14 residues. The germline gives CDR1 SGHRS, CDR2 YFSETQ. V lost 5 bases and J lost 2, with 12 bases in between.

This rearrangement joins TRBV5-4 to TRBJ2-4; D is unclear. Germline CDR1 is SGHNT and CDR2 is YYREEE (reference sequence). The CDR3 covers 15 residues. V dropped 2 bases and J dropped 0 bases, with 9 bases sitting between them. CDR3 loop: CASSLVAGAKNIQYF. The CDR3 DNA reads TGTGCCAGCAGCTTAGTGGCAGGAGCCAAAAACATTCAGTACTTC. The complete variable domain, with remaining parts taken from reference TRBV5-4 and TRBJ2-4, reads ETGVTQSPTHLIKTRGQQVTLRCSSQSGHNTVSWYQQALGQGPQFIFQYYREEENGRGNFPPRFSGLQFPNYSSELNVNALELDDSALYLCASSLVAGAKNIQYFGAGTRLSVL.

The rearrangement joins TRBV7-2 to TRBJ2-7, with D possibly matching TRBD1 (5 bases). The length of the CDR3 is 17 residues. CDR1 is SGHTA, CDR2 FQGNSA, per germline. V lost 1 base and J lost 0, with 16 bases in between. CDR3 nucleotide sequence: TGTGCCAGCAGCTTAGTTACAGGCGAGAGTGCCTCCTACGAGCAGTACTTC. Encoded protein: CASSLVTGESASYEQYF.

The chain joins TRBV4-2 to TRBJ2-1; TRBD2 might be the D (6 bases). The germline V gene has CDR1 LGHNA and CDR2 YNFKEQ. The V and J ends lost 0 bases and 4 bases respectively, with 13 bases between them. The CDR3 length is 16 residues. Here the CDR3 DNA reads TGTGCCAGCAGCCAAGAGCTGTTAGCGGAGTACAATGAGCAGTTCTTC. Translated: CASSQELLAEYNEQFF.

The J gene is TRBJ2-2, the V gene TRBV6-5; the match to TRBD2 covers 12 bases. The CDR3 sequence is 16 residues long. Germline V gene lookup returns CDR1 MNHEY and CDR2 SVGAGI. V dropped 3 bases and J dropped 6; count of bases not matched to a gene: 5. The CDR3: CASSYSSGGASGELFF. DNA of the CDR3: TGTGCCAGCAGTTATTCTAGCGGGGGGGCCTCCGGGGAGCTGTTTTTT.

The chain carries TRBV5-5 and TRBJ2-7; 7 bases are shared with TRBD1. Trimming took 4 bases from V and 4 from J; bases not matched to a gene: 11. Germline-derived CDR1 and CDR2 are SGHKS and YYEKEE (reference sequence). This CDR3 has 15 residues. The CDR3 is CASSVGGSGLYEQYV. In DNA, the CDR3 is TGTGCCAGCAGCGTAGGGGGCTCAGGGCTATACGAGCAGTACGTC.

The V call is TRBV7-2, the J call TRBJ2-7, with a tentative D call TRBD2 (7 bases). CDR3 length: 15 residues. Deletions cut 0 bases from V and 6 bases from J, with 15 bases between. Germline assignment: CDR1 SGHTA and CDR2 FQGNSA. Here the CDR3 DNA reads TGTGCCAGCAGCTTAGCGCGGGGGCCGAGTTTCGAGCAGTACGTC. Translation: CASSLARGPSFEQYV.

The chain couples TRBV19 to TRBJ2-3, with TRBD1 matching 8 bases. The CDR3 runs 14 residues. Germline CDR1 and CDR2: LNHDA and SQIVND (reference sequence). J was trimmed by 2 bases and V by 3 bases; bases with no gene match: 1. In nucleotides, the CDR3 is TGTGCCAGTAGTATGGACAGGGACACAGATACGCAGTATTTT. Amino acid sequence: CASSMDRDTDTQYF.

The rearrangement uses TRBV27 and TRBJ2-2; no clear D. Trimming shortened V by 2 bases and J by 7 bases, and 5 bases separated the two germline ends. The CDR3 runs to 12 residues. Germline CDR1 MNHEY, CDR2 SMNVEV (reference sequence). The CDR3 loop reads CASSLVFGELFF. The CDR3 nucleotides are TGTGCCAGCAGTTTAGTCTTCGGGGAGCTGTTTTTT.

The chain carries TRBV20-1 and TRBJ2-3; the match to TRBD1 covers 9 bases. The CDR3 extends over 17 amino acids. Germline lookup yields CDR1 DFQATT and CDR2 SNEGSKA (reference sequence). Unmatched junction bases numbered 10, after V lost 3 bases and J lost 0 bases. CDR3 amino acids: CSARITGTGTSTDTQYF. The CDR3 nucleotides are TGCAGTGCTAGGATTACCGGGACAGGGACTAGCACAGATACGCAGTATTTT.

The V call is TRBV12-5, the J call TRBJ2-3; the D gene is possibly TRBD2 (6 bases). Germline CDR1 and CDR2: LGHNT and FRNRAP. The CDR3 runs to 16 residues. V lost 11 bases, J lost 4 bases, and 25 bases lay in between. CDR3 protein: CAHLRRELRIPDTQYF. The CDR3 bases are TGTGCTCATCTTCGGAGGGAACTGAGAATCCCAGATACGCAGTATTTT.

The chain joins TRBV7-2 to TRBJ2-1, with D unclear. V was trimmed by 4 bases and J by 12 bases, leaving 10 bases between them. The CDR3 spans 11 residues. From germline, CDR1 is SGHTA and CDR2 FQGNSA. CDR3 residues: CASSSNWRQFF. The CDR3, as DNA: TGTGCCAGCAGCTCCAACTGGCGGCAGTTCTTC.

This clonotype was seen a few times. The rearrangement joins TRBV9 to TRBJ2-2; the D gene is possibly TRBD1 (5 bases). The CDR3 has 15 residues. Germline V lookup: CDR1 SGDLS, CDR2 YYNGEE. V lost 0 bases and J 2 bases, leaving 8 bases between the germline ends. The DNA for the CDR3 is TGTGCCAGCAGCGTAGTTCAGGGAAACACCGGGGAGCTGTTTTTT. Its translation: CASSVVQGNTGELFF.

This clonotype showed up many times. The chain links TRBV4-2 to TRBJ1-1, with D unresolved. V was trimmed by 0 bases and J by 6 bases, leaving 14 bases between them. This CDR3 contains 15 residues. Germline-derived CDR1 and CDR2 are LGHNA and YNFKEQ. The CDR3 nucleotides are TGTGCCAGCAGCCAAGAAGTCAGTGGTAACGCTGAAGCTTTCTTT. Encoded protein: CASSQEVSGNAEAFF.

For the CDR3, the DNA is TGTGCCATCAGTGAAGGCACCCTTAATGAAAAACTGTTTTTT. Its translation is CAISEGTLNEKLFF. The chain joins TRBV10-3 to TRBJ1-4; no firm D call. From germline, CDR1 is ENHRY and CDR2 SYGVKD. CDR3 size: 14 residues. Trimming left V 3 bases short and J 4 bases short, with 9 bases between.

This clonotype was recorded a few times. V and J are TRBV21-1 and TRBJ2-1; the table assigns TRBD2, which was not confirmed against the DNA. TRBV21-1 is labeled a pseudogene. The CDR3 consists of 15 residues. The DNA for the CDR3 is TGTGCCAGCAGCAGATTCTTCCGGAGGGGTAATGAGCAGTTCTTC. Encoded protein: CASSRFFRRGNEQFF.

The table lists this clonotype with a few counts. The chain links TRBV20-1 to TRBJ2-4; no definite D call. Germline CDR1 reads DFQATT; CDR2 reads SNEGSKA (reference sequence). The CDR3 spans 12 residues. The V end was cut by 3 bases, the J end by 6 bases, with 9 bases between. In DNA form, the CDR3 reads TGCAGTGCTAGTATCCAGATAAACATTCAGTACTTC. Residues: CSASIQINIQYF.

There are a few counts of this clonotype. The gene calls are TRBV28 and TRBJ1-2, with TRBD1 matching over 10 bases. Germline CDR1 and CDR2: MDHEN and SYDVKM. The CDR3 contains 15 residues. Trimming took 3 bases from V and 8 from J; bases not matched to a gene: 9. The CDR3 protein is CASSLPGTGVFGYTF. The CDR3 bases are TGTGCCAGCAGTTTGCCCGGGACAGGGGTTTTCGGCTACACCTTC.

This clonotype was detected only a few times. The chain combines TRBV2 with TRBJ2-1, with D possibly matching TRBD2 (6 bases). Germline V gene lookup returns CDR1 SNHLY and CDR2 FYNNEI. The CDR3 has 14 residues. Trimming stripped 0 bases from V and 8 bases from J, with 11 bases between. CDR3 nucleotides: TGTGCCAGCAGTGAAGCTGCGGGGTCGTATGAGCAGTTCTTC. Its protein is CASSEAAGSYEQFF.

This clonotype was seen more than once but under ten times. The chain carries TRBV7-9 and TRBJ1-4, with 7 bases matching TRBD1. The CDR3 has 14 amino acids. Trimming cost V 5 bases and J 6 bases; bases outside gene matches: 6. Per the germline V gene, CDR1 is SEHNR and CDR2 is FQNEAQ (reference sequence). CDR3 sequence reads: CASSDPGGDEKLFF. CDR3 nucleotide sequence: TGTGCCAGCAGCGACCCAGGGGGGGATGAAAAACTGTTTTTT.

This clonotype was counted a few times. The chain couples TRBV7-9 to TRBJ2-3; a weak D match, TRBD2 (6 bases). CDR1 SEHNR and CDR2 FQNEAQ come from the germline V gene (reference sequence). The ends were cut back, 3 bases at V and 2 bases at J, with 15 bases in the middle. The CDR3 sequence is 16 residues long. The CDR3, as DNA: TGTGCCAGCAGCTTGGGACTCAGGGCGGACACAGATACGCAGTATTTT. It is translated as CASSLGLRADTDTQYF.

This clonotype was seen a few times. V usage is TRBV18 and J usage is TRBJ2-1, with D tentatively TRBD2 (6 bases). V lost 5 bases to trimming and J lost 2 bases, with 16 bases between them. Germline lookup yields CDR1 KGHSH and CDR2 LQKENI. The CDR3 is 16 amino acids. CDR3 nucleotides: TGTGCCAGCTCAGCGGGACTCCAAGGACCCTACAATGAGCAGTTCTTC. Amino acids: CASSAGLQGPYNEQFF.

This chain uses TRBV21-1 with TRBJ2-7; no DNA check was done on the table's D call, TRBD2. TRBV21-1 counts as a pseudogene. The CDR3 runs to 15 residues. In nucleotides, the CDR3 is TGTGCCAGCACCCCGGGGAGGGCGTCGTGGAACGAGCAGTACGTC. Protein product: CASTPGRASWNEQYV.

The chain joins TRBV5-1 to TRBJ2-2; D possibly uses TRBD1 or TRBD2 (5 bases each). CDR1 and CDR2 (germline): SGHRS, YFSETQ. CDR3 length equals 17 residues. The ends were cut back, 0 bases at V and 4 bases at J, with 16 bases in the middle. The CDR3 DNA sequence: TGCGCCAGCAGCTTGGTGTCAGGGAGCCGCGGCACCGGGGAGCTGTTTTTT. It yields the protein CASSLVSGSRGTGELFF.

This clonotype turned up a few times. The rearrangement uses TRBV5-1 and TRBJ2-7; D is perhaps TRBD1 (5 bases). V was shortened by 0 bases and J by 3 bases, with 7 bases between the two germline ends. Per the germline V gene, CDR1 is SGHRS and CDR2 is YFSETQ. This CDR3 spans 13 amino acids. CDR3: CASSLATGYEQYV. The CDR3 nucleotides are TGCGCCAGCAGCTTGGCCACAGGCTACGAGCAGTACGTC.

This clonotype showed up many times. The V call is TRBV5-1, the J call TRBJ2-1; D is undetermined. Between the trimmed V and J ends, which lost 4 bases and 4 bases, there was a span of 15 bases. The length of the CDR3 is 15 residues. CDR1 SGHRS and CDR2 YFSETQ come from the germline V gene. In DNA form, the CDR3 reads TGCGCCAGCAGCCCGGCCACACCGAAGTACAATGAGCAGTTCTTC. Encoded protein: CASSPATPKYNEQFF.

The chain has TRBV19 and TRBJ2-7, with TRBD1 matching 11 bases. Germline lookup yields CDR1 LNHDA and CDR2 SQIVND (reference sequence). This CDR3 contains 13 residues. The ends lost 6 bases at V and 5 bases at J; junction bases unmatched: 3. CDR3 residues: CASSRTGGNEQYV. In DNA, the CDR3 is TGTGCCAGTAGCCGGACAGGGGGCAACGAGCAGTACGTC.

V and J are TRBV10-3 and TRBJ2-3; D may correspond to TRBD1 or TRBD2 (6 bases each). Germline-derived CDR1 and CDR2 are ENHRY and SYGVKD. Trimming cost V 2 bases and J 5 bases, with 11 bases left between them. The CDR3 runs to 14 residues. For the CDR3, the DNA is TGTGCCATCAGTGAGGAGGGGGGTCGAGATACGCAGTATTTT. Residues: CAISEEGGRDTQYF.

The sample holds many counts of this clonotype. This chain joins TRBV7-3 and TRBJ2-2; weak D call: TRBD1 (6 bases). The CDR3 is 14 amino acids. The germline CDR1 and CDR2 sequences are SGHTA and FQGTGA. The V and J ends lost 8 bases and 6 bases respectively, with 16 bases between them. The chain's CDR3 is CASGRTGSAGELFF. In DNA, the CDR3 is TGTGCCAGCGGTAGAACAGGGTCCGCCGGGGAGCTGTTTTTT.